The 23 T cell receptor beta chains below all came from one sample that was sequenced in a study of T cell responses to AZD1222 COVID-19 vaccine. This table comes from immunoSEQ multiplex PCR, and its TCRdb copy is limited to in-frame clones, with some not included. Found here are 90,000 to 95,000 clones, 85% to 90% of them singletons; the top ten hold around 10%. The sequencing used peripheral blood, collected 28 days after the second AZD1222 dose. Every receptor here comes from an adult who received the AZD1222 COVID-19 vaccine.

This chain joins TRBV5-4 and TRBJ2-3, with TRBD2 matching 9 bases. This CDR3 has 18 residues. V shed 0 bases, J shed 4 bases, and the junction held 12 bases outside the gene matches. Germline V gene lookup returns CDR1 SGHNT and CDR2 YYREEE (reference sequence). CDR3 loop: CASSLETRGGVGPDTQYF. In DNA, the CDR3 is TGTGCCAGCAGCTTGGAGACTCGCGGGGGGGTGGGGCCAGATACGCAGTATTTT.

The gene calls are TRBV4-3 and TRBJ1-6; maybe TRBD1 (5 bases). The CDR3 has 16 residues. V was trimmed by 1 base and J by 8 bases, leaving 15 bases between them. Germline values: CDR1 LGHNA, CDR2 YSLEER. The CDR3 DNA follows: TGCGCCAGCAGCCAAGGACTCCAGGGAGTTGATTCACCCCTCCACTTT. This gives the protein CASSQGLQGVDSPLHF.

The chain employs TRBV6-1 and TRBJ1-2; no clear D. The CDR3 runs 13 residues. The ends were cut back, 0 bases at V and 5 bases at J, with 7 bases in the middle. Per germline, CDR1 MNHNS and CDR2 SASEGT. CDR3 nucleotide sequence: TGTGCCAGCAGTGAAGCCCGACCATATGGCTACACCTTC. It yields the protein CASSEARPYGYTF.

The chain couples TRBV28 to TRBJ1-1; D is uncertain. CDR1 is MDHEN and CDR2 is SYDVKM in the germline V gene. The CDR3 length is 12 residues. Trimming stripped 4 bases from V and 7 bases from J, with 10 bases between. In nucleotides, the CDR3 is TGTGCCAGCAGTTCGGCCGGCAATGAAGCTTTCTTT. Amino acids: CASSSAGNEAFF.

The chain has TRBV6-5 and TRBJ1-5; D might be TRBD1 (6 bases). The CDR3 runs 16 residues. V gave up 2 bases and J gave up 4 bases, with 15 bases separating them. Germline loops: CDR1 MNHEY, CDR2 SVGAGI. The CDR3 DNA reads as TGTGCCAGCAGTTACAGGGACACGGGTGGAAATCAGCCCCAGCATTTT. This gives the protein CASSYRDTGGNQPQHF.

CDR3 DNA sequence: TGTGCCAGCAGTTACAGGACTAGCGGGAAGCCTGAGCAGTTCTTC. Protein: CASSYRTSGKPEQFF. This chain uses TRBV6-5 with TRBJ2-1, with 12 bases fitting TRBD2. Trimming removed 2 bases from V and 9 bases from J; junction bases left unmatched: 5. Germline V gives CDR1 MNHEY, CDR2 SVGAGI. The CDR3 has 15 residues.

This clone was found a few times. The chain combines TRBV7-8 with TRBJ1-1; D gene unclear. The CDR3 runs to 16 residues. CDR1 is SGHVS and CDR2 is FQNEAQ in the germline V gene. V lost 1 base and J lost 1, with 13 bases in between. CDR3 nucleotides: TGTGCCAGCAGCTTAGACCCCCGGACTGGGAACACTGAAGCTTTCTTT. This translates into CASSLDPRTGNTEAFF.

The chain combines TRBV11-2 with TRBJ1-1; D perhaps matches TRBD1 (5 bases). This CDR3 comprises 15 residues. Germline-derived CDR1 and CDR2 are SGHAT and FQNNGV. V was shortened by 5 bases and J by 1 base, with 14 bases between the two germline ends. The chain's CDR3 is CASSLPGRRNTEAFF. The DNA of the CDR3 is TGTGCCAGCAGCCTTCCGGGACGCAGGAACACTGAAGCTTTCTTT.

V and J are TRBV27 and TRBJ1-1; D may be TRBD1 (6 bases). The V end lost 5 bases, the J end lost 5 bases, and 24 bases lay between the germline ends. Germline CDR1 MNHEY, CDR2 SMNVEV (reference sequence). CDR3 size: 17 residues. CDR3 in DNA: TGTGCCAGCAGTCCCCGGGGGGGCGAAGTGCGAGATACTGAAGCTTTCTTT. Translation gives CASSPRGGEVRDTEAFF.

V is TRBV11-2 and J is TRBJ1-2, with a tentative D call TRBD1 (6 bases). This CDR3 has 14 residues. Trimming took off 6 bases at V and 4 bases at J, with 15 bases between the two ends. The V gene's germline CDR1 is SGHAT and CDR2 FQNNGV. This CDR3 is CASSRAGDTYGYTF. CDR3 bases: TGTGCCAGCAGTAGGGCAGGGGACACCTATGGCTACACCTTC.

V is TRBV12-3 or TRBV12-4 and J is TRBJ2-5; D gene ambiguous. This CDR3 has 11 amino acids. V was shortened by 3 bases and J by 4 bases, with 3 bases between the two germline ends. The CDR3 sequence is CASSFSETQYF. CDR3 nucleotide sequence: TGTGCCAGCAGTTTCTCAGAGACCCAGTACTTC.

The count of this clone is one. This chain connects TRBV6-4 to TRBJ2-5; TRBD2 agrees at 9 bases. Germline-derived CDR1 and CDR2 are MRHNA and SNTAGT. J lost 7 bases, V lost 3 bases, and 6 bases had no gene match. The CDR3 totals 14 residues. For the CDR3, the DNA is TGTGCCAGCAGTGAAGCTAGCGGGGCAGGGACCCAGTACTTC. Residues: CASSEASGAGTQYF.

J is TRBJ2-3 and V is TRBV11-3; 13 nucleotides agree with TRBD2. The length of the CDR3 is 19 residues. Germline V gene data show CDR1 as SGHNT and CDR2 as YENEEA. J was trimmed by 5 bases and V by 5 bases; bases with no gene match: 16. The CDR3 DNA reads TGTGCCAGCAGCCGAGGGACGACTAGCGGGAGGCTAGCGGAAGATACGCAGTATTTT. Its translation is CASSRGTTSGRLAEDTQYF.

The V and J genes are TRBV18 and TRBJ1-2, with TRBD1 matching over 7 bases. V shed 3 bases, J shed 7 bases, and the junction held 2 bases outside the gene matches. In germline, CDR1 is KGHSH, CDR2 LQKENI. The CDR3 loop spans 12 amino acids. CDR3 coding DNA: TGTGCCAGCTCACCGACAGGGCCTGGCTACACCTTC. It yields the protein CASSPTGPGYTF.

Comments on this clone: As the CDR3 is not closed by the conserved phenylalanine or tryptophan, this likely results from a read error. The DNA is omitted, as the CDR3 cannot be located on it reliably, and the CDR3 follows TCRdb's listing. V is TRBV19 and J is TRBJ2-7; TRBD1, the table's D call, lacks a check against the DNA. CDR1 and CDR2 from the germline V gene are LNHDA and SQIVND (reference sequence). The CDR3 totals 8 residues, both ends included. CDR3: CASMGQAI.

This clone has just a few counts. The CDR3 sequence is CASSPGRAQYEQYF. CDR3 DNA sequence: TGTGCCAGCAGCCCGGGACGGGCCCAATACGAGCAGTACTTC. V and J are TRBV27 and TRBJ2-7, with D perhaps given as TRBD1 or TRBD2 (5 bases each). V was trimmed by 6 bases and J by 4 bases, leaving 16 bases between them. The CDR3 runs to 14 residues. Germline V CDR1 and CDR2: MNHEY, SMNVEV (reference sequence).

The CDR3 DNA reads TGTGCCAGCAGCTCCCGAGCAACCCCAGGGGGCTACACCTTC. Residues: CASSSRATPGGYTF. V usage is TRBV11-3 and J usage is TRBJ1-2; tentative D call: TRBD1 (5 bases). The ends were cut back, 4 bases at V and 8 bases at J, with 17 bases in the middle. The CDR3 covers 14 residues. Germline values: CDR1 SGHNT, CDR2 YENEEA. The whole variable domain, remainder taken from reference TRBV11-3 and TRBJ1-2, is EAGVVQSPRYKIIEKKQPVAFWCNPISGHNTLYWYLQNLGQGPELLIRYENEEAVDDSQLPKDRFSAERLKGVDSTLKIQPAELGDSAVYLCASSSRATPGGYTFGSGTRLTVV.

The chain is built from TRBV6-5 and TRBJ2-3, with D perhaps matching TRBD1 (6 bases). Trimming took off 2 bases at V and 2 bases at J, with 8 bases between the two ends. Germline assignment: CDR1 MNHEY and CDR2 SVGAGI. There are 14 residues in the CDR3. The chain's CDR3 is CASSYGQITDTQYF. The CDR3 nucleotides read TGTGCCAGCAGTTACGGACAGATCACAGATACGCAGTATTTT.

The chain uses TRBV10-3 and TRBJ1-2; 12 bases are a match to TRBD1. The CDR3 length is 15 residues. Germline CDR1 ENHRY, CDR2 SYGVKD. Trimming cost V 0 bases and J 8 bases; bases outside gene matches: 4. Here the CDR3 DNA reads TGTGCCATCAGTGAGTCGGGACAGGGGGCGGGAGGCTACACCTTC. Protein: CAISESGQGAGGYTF.

The V gene is TRBV9, the J gene TRBJ1-6; 8 bases are a match to TRBD1. The V segment lost 3 bases and the J segment 2 bases; nucleotides outside the gene matches: 1. Per the germline V gene, CDR1 is SGDLS and CDR2 is YYNGEE. This CDR3 spans 15 amino acids. The chain's CDR3 is CASSAGQAYNSPLHF. The CDR3 DNA reads TGTGCCAGCAGCGCGGGACAGGCCTATAATTCACCCCTCCACTTT.

The rearrangement links TRBV5-5 to TRBJ2-7, with TRBD1 matching 10 bases. Germline lookup yields CDR1 SGHKS and CDR2 YYEKEE (reference sequence). V shed 7 bases and J 2 bases; nucleotides not matched to a gene: 9. The CDR3 totals 15 residues. The CDR3 loop is CASRLAGQGTYEQYF. CDR3 DNA: TGTGCCAGCCGTTTAGCGGGACAGGGGACCTACGAGCAGTACTTC.

Points on this clone: The junction departs from the called germline gene at one end, perhaps through a read error. V usage is TRBV6-5 and J usage is TRBJ1-5; D uncertain. Per germline, CDR1 MNHEY and CDR2 SVGAGI. This CDR3 is 12 amino acids long. The CDR3 DNA follows: TGTGCCAGCAGTGACTCAAGACAGCCCCAGCATTTT. It specifies CASSDSRQPQHF.

V usage is TRBV25-1 and J usage is TRBJ1-4, with D tentatively TRBD1 (5 bases). In germline, CDR1 is MGHDK, CDR2 SYGVNS. The V and J ends lost 6 bases and 7 bases respectively, with 18 bases between them. The CDR3 runs to 15 residues. The CDR3 spells CASSRTGGGSEKLFF. CDR3 sequence (DNA): TGTGCCAGCAGCCGTACCGGGGGGGGGAGTGAAAAACTGTTTTTT.